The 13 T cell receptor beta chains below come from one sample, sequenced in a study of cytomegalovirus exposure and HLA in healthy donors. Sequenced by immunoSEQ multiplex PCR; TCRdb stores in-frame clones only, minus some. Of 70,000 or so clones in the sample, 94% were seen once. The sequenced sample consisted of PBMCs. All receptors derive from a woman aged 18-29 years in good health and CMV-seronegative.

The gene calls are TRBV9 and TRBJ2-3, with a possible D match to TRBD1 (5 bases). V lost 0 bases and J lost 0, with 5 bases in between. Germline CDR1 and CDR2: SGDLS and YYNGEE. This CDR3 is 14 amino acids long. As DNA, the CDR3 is TGTGCCAGCAGCGTAGCAGGGAGCACAGATACGCAGTATTTT. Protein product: CASSVAGSTDTQYF. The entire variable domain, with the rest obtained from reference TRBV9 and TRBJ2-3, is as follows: DSGVTQTPKHLITATGQRVTLRCSPRSGDLSVYWYQQSLDQGLQFLIQYYNGEERAKGNILERFSAQQFPDLHSELNLSSLELGDSALYFCASSVAGSTDTQYFGPGTRLTVL.

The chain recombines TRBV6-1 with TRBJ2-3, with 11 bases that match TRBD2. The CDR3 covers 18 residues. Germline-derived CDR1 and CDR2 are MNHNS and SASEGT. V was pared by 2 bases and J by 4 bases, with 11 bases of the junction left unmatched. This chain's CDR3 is CASSEFFRSGGAADTQYF. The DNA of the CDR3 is TGTGCCAGCAGTGAATTCTTTCGTAGCGGGGGGGCGGCAGATACGCAGTATTTT.

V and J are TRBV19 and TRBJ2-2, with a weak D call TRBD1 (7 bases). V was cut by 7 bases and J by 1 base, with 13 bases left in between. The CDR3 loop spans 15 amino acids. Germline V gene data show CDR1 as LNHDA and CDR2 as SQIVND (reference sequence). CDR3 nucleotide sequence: TGTGCCAGTACCTGGGGGGACAGGAACACCGGGGAGCTGTTTTTT. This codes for CASTWGDRNTGELFF.

In DNA, the CDR3 is TGTGCCAGCAGTTTATCTTTGAGCGGTAATTCACCCCTCCACTTT. Translation: CASSLSLSGNSPLHF. The V gene is TRBV27, the J gene TRBJ1-6; D is unclear. Trimming stripped 0 bases from V and 6 bases from J, with 9 bases between. The germline V gene encodes CDR1 MNHEY and CDR2 SMNVEV (reference sequence). This CDR3 region has 15 residues.

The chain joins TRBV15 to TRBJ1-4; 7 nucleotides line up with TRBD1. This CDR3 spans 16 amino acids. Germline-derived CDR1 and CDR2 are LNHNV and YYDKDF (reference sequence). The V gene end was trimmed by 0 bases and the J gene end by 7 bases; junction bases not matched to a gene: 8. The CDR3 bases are TGTGCCACCAGCAGAGATATAACAAACAGGGGTGAAAAACTGTTTTTT. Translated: CATSRDITNRGEKLFF.

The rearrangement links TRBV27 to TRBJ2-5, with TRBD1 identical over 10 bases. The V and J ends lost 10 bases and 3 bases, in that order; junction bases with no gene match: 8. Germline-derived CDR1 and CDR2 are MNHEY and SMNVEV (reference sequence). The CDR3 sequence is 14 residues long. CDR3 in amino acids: CATSGTGDEETQYF. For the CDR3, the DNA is TGTGCCACCTCCGGGACAGGGGACGAAGAGACCCAGTACTTC.

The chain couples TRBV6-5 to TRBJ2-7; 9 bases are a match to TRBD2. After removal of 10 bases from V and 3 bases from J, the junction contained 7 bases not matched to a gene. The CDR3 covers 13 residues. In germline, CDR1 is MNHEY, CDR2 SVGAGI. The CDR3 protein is CATVAGDRYEQYF. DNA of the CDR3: TGTGCCACCGTAGCGGGGGACCGCTACGAGCAGTACTTC.

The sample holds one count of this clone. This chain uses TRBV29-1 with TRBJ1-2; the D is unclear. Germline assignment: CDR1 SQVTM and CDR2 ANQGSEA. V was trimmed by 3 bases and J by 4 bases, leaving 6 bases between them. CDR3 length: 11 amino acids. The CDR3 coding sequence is TGCAGCGTTGACACGGTCTATGGCTACACCTTC. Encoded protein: CSVDTVYGYTF. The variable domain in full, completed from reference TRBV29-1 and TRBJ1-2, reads SAVISQKPSRDICQRGTSLTIQCQVDSQVTMMFWYRQQPGQSLTLIATANQGSEATYESGFVIDKFPISRPNLTFSTLTVSNMSPEDSSIYLCSVDTVYGYTFGSGTRLTVV.

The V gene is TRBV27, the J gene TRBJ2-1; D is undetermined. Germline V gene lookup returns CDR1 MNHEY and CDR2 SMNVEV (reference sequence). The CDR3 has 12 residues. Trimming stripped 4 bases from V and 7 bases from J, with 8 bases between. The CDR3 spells CASSSRGNEQFF. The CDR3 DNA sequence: TGTGCCAGCAGTTCGAGAGGAAATGAGCAGTTCTTC.

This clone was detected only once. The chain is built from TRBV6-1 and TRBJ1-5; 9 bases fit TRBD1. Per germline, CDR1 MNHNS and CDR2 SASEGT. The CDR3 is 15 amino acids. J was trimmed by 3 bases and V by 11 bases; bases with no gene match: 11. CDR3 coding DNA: TGTGCCTCAAACCCTACAGGGGGCGACAATCAGCCCCAGCATTTT. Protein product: CASNPTGGDNQPQHF.

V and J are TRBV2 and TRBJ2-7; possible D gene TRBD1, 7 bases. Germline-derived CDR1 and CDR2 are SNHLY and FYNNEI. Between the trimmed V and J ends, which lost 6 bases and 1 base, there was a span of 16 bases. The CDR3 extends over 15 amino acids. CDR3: CASRGARGRSYEQYF. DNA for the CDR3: TGTGCCAGCAGGGGGGCCAGGGGGAGGTCCTACGAGCAGTACTTC.

The CDR3 nucleotides read TGTGCCAGCAGCTTAACCGGGACTAGCGGGGAATATACGCAGTATTTT. Protein product: CASSLTGTSGEYTQYF. The chain is built from TRBV13 and TRBJ2-3; 13 nucleotides agree with TRBD2. This CDR3 region has 16 residues. The trim removed 2 bases at V and 7 bases at J, leaving 6 bases unmatched. Germline CDR1 is PRHDT and CDR2 is FYEKMQ (reference sequence). The whole variable domain, remainder taken from reference TRBV13 and TRBJ2-3, is AAGVIQSPRHLIKEKRETATLKCYPIPRHDTVYWYQQGPGQDPQFLISFYEKMQSDKGSIPDRFSAQQFSDYHSELNMSSLELGDSALYFCASSLTGTSGEYTQYFGPGTRLTVL.

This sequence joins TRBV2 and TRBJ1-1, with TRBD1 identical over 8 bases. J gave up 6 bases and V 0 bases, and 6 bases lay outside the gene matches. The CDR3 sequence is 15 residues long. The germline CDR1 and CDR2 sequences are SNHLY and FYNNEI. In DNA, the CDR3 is TGTGCCAGCAGTGAAGCGTCAGGGGGCTGGTCTGAAGCTTTCTTT. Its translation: CASSEASGGWSEAFF.